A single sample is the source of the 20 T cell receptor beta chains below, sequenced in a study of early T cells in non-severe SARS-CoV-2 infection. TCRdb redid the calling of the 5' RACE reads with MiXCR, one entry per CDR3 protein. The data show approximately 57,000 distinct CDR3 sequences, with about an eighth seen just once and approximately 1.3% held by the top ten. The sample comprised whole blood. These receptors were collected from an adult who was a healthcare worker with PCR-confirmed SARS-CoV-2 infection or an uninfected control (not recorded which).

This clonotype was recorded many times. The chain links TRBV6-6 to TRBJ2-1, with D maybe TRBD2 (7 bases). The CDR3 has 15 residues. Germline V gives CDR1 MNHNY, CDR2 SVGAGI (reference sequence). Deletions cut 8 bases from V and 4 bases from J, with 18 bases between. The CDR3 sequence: CASGSGVRGYNEQFF. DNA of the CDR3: TGTGCCAGCGGGAGCGGGGTAAGGGGGTACAATGAGCAGTTCTTC.

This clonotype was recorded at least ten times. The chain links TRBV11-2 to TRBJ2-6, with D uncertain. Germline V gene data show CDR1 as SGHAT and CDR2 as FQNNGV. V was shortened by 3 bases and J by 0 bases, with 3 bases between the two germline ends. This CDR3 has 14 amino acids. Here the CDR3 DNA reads TGTGCCAGCAGCTTCAACTCTGGGGCCAACGTCCTGACTTTC. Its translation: CASSFNSGANVLTF.

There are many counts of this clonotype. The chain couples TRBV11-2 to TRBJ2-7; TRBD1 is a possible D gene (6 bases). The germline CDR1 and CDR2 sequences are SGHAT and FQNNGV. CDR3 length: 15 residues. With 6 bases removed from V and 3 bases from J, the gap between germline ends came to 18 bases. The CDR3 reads CASSHPGDTGYEQYF. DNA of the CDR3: TGTGCCAGCAGTCACCCCGGGGACACGGGCTACGAGCAGTACTTC.

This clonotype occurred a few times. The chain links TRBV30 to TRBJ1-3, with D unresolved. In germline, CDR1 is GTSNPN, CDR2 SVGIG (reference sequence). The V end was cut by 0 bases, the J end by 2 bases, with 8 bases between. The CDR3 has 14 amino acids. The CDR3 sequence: CAWSVVRPGNTIYF. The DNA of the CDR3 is TGTGCCTGGAGTGTTGTCAGGCCTGGAAACACCATATATTTT. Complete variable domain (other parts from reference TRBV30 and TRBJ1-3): SQTIHQWPATLVQPVGSPLSLECTVEGTSNPNLYWYRQAAGRGLQLLFYSVGIGQISSEVPQNLSASRPQDRQFILSSKKLLLSDSGFYLCAWSVVRPGNTIYFGEGSWLTVV.

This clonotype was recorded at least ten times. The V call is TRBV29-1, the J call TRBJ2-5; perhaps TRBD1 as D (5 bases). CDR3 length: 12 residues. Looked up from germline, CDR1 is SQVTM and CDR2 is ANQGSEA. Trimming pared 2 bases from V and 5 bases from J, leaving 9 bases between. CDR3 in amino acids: CSVEPRDETQYF. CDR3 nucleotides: TGCAGCGTTGAACCCAGGGATGAGACCCAGTACTTC.

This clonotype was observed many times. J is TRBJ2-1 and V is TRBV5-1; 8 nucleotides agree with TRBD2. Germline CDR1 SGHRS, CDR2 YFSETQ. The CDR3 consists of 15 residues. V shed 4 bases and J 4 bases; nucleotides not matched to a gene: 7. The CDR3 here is CASSPALAAYNEQFF. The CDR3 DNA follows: TGCGCCAGCAGCCCCGCACTAGCGGCTTACAATGAGCAGTTCTTC.

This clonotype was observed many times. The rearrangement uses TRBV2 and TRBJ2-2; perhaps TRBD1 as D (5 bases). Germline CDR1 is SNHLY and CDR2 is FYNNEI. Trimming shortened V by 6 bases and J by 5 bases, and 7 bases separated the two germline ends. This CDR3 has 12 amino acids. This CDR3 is CASSRQTGELFF. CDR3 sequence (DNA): TGTGCCAGCAGCCGACAGACCGGGGAGCTGTTTTTT.

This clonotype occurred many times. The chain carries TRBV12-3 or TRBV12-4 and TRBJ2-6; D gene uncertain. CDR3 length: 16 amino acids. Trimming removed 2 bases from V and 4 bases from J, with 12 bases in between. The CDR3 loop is CASSLRRAAGANVLTF. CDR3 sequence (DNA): TGTGCCAGCAGTTTAAGAAGGGCGGCAGGGGCCAACGTCCTGACTTTC.

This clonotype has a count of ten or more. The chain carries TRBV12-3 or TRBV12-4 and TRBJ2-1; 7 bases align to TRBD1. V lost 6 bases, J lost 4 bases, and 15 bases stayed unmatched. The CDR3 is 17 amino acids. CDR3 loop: CASSLRRTGELYNEQFF. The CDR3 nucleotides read TGTGCCAGCAGCTTAAGAAGGACAGGTGAATTATACAATGAGCAGTTCTTC.

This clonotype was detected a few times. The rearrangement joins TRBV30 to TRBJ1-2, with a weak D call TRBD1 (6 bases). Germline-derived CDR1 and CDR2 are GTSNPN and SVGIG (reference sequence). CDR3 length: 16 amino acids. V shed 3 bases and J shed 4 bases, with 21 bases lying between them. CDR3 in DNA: TGTGCCTGGAGACCCCAGGGGACCCAAGGGGGCTATGGCTACACCTTC. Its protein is CAWRPQGTQGGYGYTF.

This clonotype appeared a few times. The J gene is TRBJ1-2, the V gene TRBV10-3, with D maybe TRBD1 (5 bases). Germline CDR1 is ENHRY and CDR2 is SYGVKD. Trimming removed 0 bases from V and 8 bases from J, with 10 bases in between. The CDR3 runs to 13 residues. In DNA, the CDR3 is TGTGCCATCAGTGAGTCGGGGGTAGGAGGCTACACCTTC. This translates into CAISESGVGGYTF.

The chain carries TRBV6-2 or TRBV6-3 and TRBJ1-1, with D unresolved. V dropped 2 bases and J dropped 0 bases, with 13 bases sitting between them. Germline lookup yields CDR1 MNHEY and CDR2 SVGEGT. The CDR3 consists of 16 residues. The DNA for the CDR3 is TGTGCCAGCAGTTACGGGTCCCTTTGGATGAACACTGAAGCTTTCTTT. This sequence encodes CASSYGSLWMNTEAFF.

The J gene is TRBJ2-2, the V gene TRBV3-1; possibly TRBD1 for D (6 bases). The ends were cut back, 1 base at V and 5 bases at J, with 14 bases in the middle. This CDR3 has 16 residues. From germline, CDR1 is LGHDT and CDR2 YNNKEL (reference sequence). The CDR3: CASSQGRGRPTGELFF. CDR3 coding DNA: TGTGCCAGCAGCCAAGGCAGGGGCCGTCCAACCGGGGAGCTGTTTTTT.

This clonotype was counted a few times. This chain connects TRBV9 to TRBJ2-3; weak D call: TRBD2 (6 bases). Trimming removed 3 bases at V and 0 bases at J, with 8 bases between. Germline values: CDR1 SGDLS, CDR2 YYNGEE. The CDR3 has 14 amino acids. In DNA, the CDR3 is TGTGCCAGCAGCGCCCGGGGGAGCACAGATACGCAGTATTTT. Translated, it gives CASSARGSTDTQYF.

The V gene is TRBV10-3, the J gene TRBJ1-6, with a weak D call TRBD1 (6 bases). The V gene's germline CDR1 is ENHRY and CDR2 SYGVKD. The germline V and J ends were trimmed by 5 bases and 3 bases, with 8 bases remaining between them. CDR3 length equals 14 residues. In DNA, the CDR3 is TGTGCCATCAGTTCGGACAGCTATAATTCACCCCTCCACTTT. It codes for CAISSDSYNSPLHF.

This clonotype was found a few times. The CDR3 here is CASSPTSDRFFYGYTF. For the CDR3, the DNA is TGCGCCAGCAGCCCGACGTCCGACAGATTCTTCTATGGCTACACCTTC. The chain combines TRBV5-1 with TRBJ1-2; possibly TRBD1 for D (5 bases). Trimming pared 4 bases from V and 4 bases from J, leaving 20 bases between. The CDR3 consists of 16 residues. The germline CDR1 and CDR2 sequences are SGHRS and YFSETQ.

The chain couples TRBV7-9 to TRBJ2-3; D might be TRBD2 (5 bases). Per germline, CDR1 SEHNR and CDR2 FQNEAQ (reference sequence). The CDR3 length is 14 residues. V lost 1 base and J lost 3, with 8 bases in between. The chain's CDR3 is CASSLGSGTDTQYF. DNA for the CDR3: TGTGCCAGCAGCTTAGGCTCGGGGACAGATACGCAGTATTTT. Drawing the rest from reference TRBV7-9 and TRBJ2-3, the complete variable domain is DTGVSQNPRHKITKRGQNVTFRCDPISEHNRLYWYRQTLGQGPEFLTYFQNEAQLEKSRLLSDRFSAERPKGSFSTLEIQRTEQGDSAMYLCASSLGSGTDTQYFGPGTRLTVL.

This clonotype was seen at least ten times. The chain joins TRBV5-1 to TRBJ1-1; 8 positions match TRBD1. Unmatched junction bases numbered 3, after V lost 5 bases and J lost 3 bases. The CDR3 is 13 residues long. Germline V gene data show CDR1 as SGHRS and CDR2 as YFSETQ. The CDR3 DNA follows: TGCGCCAGCAGACAGGGGGGTGACACTGAAGCTTTCTTT. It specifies CASRQGGDTEAFF.

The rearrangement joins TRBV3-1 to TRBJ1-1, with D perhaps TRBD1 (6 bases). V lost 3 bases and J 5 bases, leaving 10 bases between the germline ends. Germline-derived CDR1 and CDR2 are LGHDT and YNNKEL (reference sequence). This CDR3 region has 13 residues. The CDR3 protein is CASSHRGRTEAFF. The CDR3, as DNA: TGTGCCAGCAGCCACAGGGGACGTACTGAAGCTTTCTTT.

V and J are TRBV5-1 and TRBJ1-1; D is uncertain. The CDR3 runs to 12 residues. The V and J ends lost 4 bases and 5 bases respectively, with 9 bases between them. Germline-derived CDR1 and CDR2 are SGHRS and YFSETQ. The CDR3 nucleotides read TGCGCCAGCAGCCTCTATGAAACTGAAGCTTTCTTT. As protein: CASSLYETEAFF.